Given below is one T cell receptor (beta chain) in context. Its antigen is not identified. These data originate in a study of PD-1 blockade in classical Hodgkin lymphoma. Overall study: A 3 mg/kg intravenous dose of nivolumab was received by patients every 2 weeks.

Findings of the study overall: Reports described newly diagnosed patients as having lower baseline TCR diversity than healthy donors. Reasons behind the repertoire differences stay unclear, perhaps disease activity or earlier therapy.

Every patient had relapsed following autologous stem cell transplantation, and cohorts differed in brentuximab vedotin exposure. This table comes from immunoSEQ multiplex PCR, and its TCRdb copy is limited to in-frame clones, with some not included. The sample consists of 40,000 to 45,000 clones, approximately 83% of them appearing once. This receptor was identified in a human donor with classical Hodgkin lymphoma. Sequenced material: peripheral blood mononuclear cells (PBMCs), taken at baseline.

The CDR3 DNA follows: TGTGCCTGGAAGGACCAGGGGGCGCGGGACGGGGCTTTCTTT. The encoded protein is CAWKDQGARDGAFF. The chain recombines TRBV30 with TRBJ1-1, with TRBD1 matching over 8 bases. After removal of 4 bases from V and 11 bases from J, the junction contained 15 bases not matched to a gene. CDR1 is GTSNPN, CDR2 SVGIG, per germline (reference sequence). The CDR3 is made up of 14 amino acids.